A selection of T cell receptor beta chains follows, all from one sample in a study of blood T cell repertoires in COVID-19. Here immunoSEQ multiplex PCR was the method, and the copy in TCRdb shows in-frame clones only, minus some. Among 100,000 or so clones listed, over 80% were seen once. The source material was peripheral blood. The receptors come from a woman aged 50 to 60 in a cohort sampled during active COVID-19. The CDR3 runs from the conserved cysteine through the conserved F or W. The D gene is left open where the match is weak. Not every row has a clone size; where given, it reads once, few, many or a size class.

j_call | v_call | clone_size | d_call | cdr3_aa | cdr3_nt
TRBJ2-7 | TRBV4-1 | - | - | CASSQTRGHLYEQYF | TGCGCCAGCAGCCAGACTCGTGGACACCTCTACGAGCAGTACTTC
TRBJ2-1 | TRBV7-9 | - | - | CASSPDSNEQFF | TGTGCCAGCAGCCCGGACAGCAATGAGCAGTTCTTC
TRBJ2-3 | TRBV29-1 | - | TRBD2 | CSVEDLQRGVSTDTQYF | TGCAGCGTTGAAGATCTTCAGCGGGGGGTCAGCACAGATACGCAGTATTTT
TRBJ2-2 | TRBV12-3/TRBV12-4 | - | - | CASSTNTGELFF | TGTGCCAGCAGCACGAACACCGGGGAGCTGTTTTTT
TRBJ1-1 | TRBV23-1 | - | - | CASSPEGTEAFF | TGCGCCAGCAGTCCCGAGGGAACTGAAGCTTTCTTT
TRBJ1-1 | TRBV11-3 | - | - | CASSSPGGTAFF | TGTGCCAGCAGCTCGCCGGGGGGCACGGCTTTCTTT
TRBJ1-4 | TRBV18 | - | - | CASSPGGPEKLFF | TGTGCCAGCTCACCGGGGGGACCTGAAAAACTGTTTTTT
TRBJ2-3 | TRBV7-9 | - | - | CASSPRDTQYF | TGTGCCAGCAGCCCTCGGGATACGCAGTATTTT
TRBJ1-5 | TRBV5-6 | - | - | CASSSQGSNQPQHF | TGTGCCAGCAGCTCGCAGGGTAGCAATCAGCCCCAGCATTTT
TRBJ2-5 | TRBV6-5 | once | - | CASSRSGETQYF | TGTGCCAGCAGCAGGAGCGGAGAGACCCAGTACTTC
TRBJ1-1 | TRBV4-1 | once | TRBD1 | CASSQGQGGREAFF | TGCGCCAGCAGCCAAGGACAGGGTGGTAGGGAAGCTTTCTTT